This T cell receptor (beta chain) was sequenced during a study of cytomegalovirus exposure and HLA in healthy donors. CDR1 ENHRY and CDR2 SYGVKD come from the germline V gene. V shed 7 bases, J shed 1 base, and the junction held 2 bases outside the gene matches. The length of the CDR3 is 13 residues. Study-wide results and caveats: Most TCR beta V segments were productive about 87% or about 30% of the time in an earlier analysis. Roughly uniform depth of sequencing across donors was assumed in presence/absence analyses.

PCR employed 60 Vbeta and 13 Jbeta primers. Sequenced by immunoSEQ multiplex PCR; TCRdb stores in-frame clones only, minus some. The profile covers some 200,000 clones, with 70% to 85% appearing a single time and less than 3.5% taken by the ten largest. This clone showed up just once. Its antigen is still unknown. This TCR came from a woman aged 60-75 years in good health and CMV-seropositive. The rearrangement uses TRBV10-3 and TRBJ2-7; 9 bases line up with TRBD2. The sample consisted of PBMCs. The CDR3 DNA reads TGTGCCATCACTAGCGGGGCTTCCTACGAGCAGTACTTC. It yields the protein CAITSGASYEQYF.